The T cell receptor (beta chain) under discussion was sequenced for a study of shared clonotypes between healthy human individuals (dated by TCRdb to the early 2020s). Notes on the research overall: The cohort comprised a couple of women and three men aged 18 to 49 years. Between about 0.94 and 8.9 billion PBMCs per donor were obtained by leukapheresis. Different laboratories and diverse techniques were used to prepare libraries and sequence TCR repertoires, to increase sequencing depth and limit assay-specific biases. To estimate repertoire size and how much clonotype sharing occurs between individuals, the study deeply sequenced the blood TCR repertoires of five or six healthy adults. For each donor, CD4 naive and CD4 memory were each run on three plates, CD8 naive on two plates, and CD8 memory on one plate. The paper's findings and limits, for the study overall: Across a few donors, approximately 5% of naive CD4, approximately 3.5% of naive CD8, 2% to 2.5% of memory CD4, and about 0.4% of memory CD8 clonotypes were shared. Sampling was restricted to blood, and TCR repertoires in tissues likely differ from the TCR repertoires found in blood. Naive subsets generally had larger estimated clonotype richness than memory subsets did. Compared with non-shared clonotypes, clonotypes shared by all four sorted-subset donors had higher generation probabilities. Incomplete sequencing was indicated by rarefaction of sorted-subset datasets, despite the large sequencing depth. The genetic and exposure-history diversity represented was limited by the small number of donors. Pairwise subsampling led to the expectation that sequencing depth would affect the degree of clonotype sharing among donors.

Using the deep immunoSEQ assay, multiplex PCR amplified TCR CDR3 regions from genomic DNA. Genomic DNA extracted from each cell subset was distributed evenly over all wells of several immunoSEQ 96-well plates, and each plate served as one replicate. For sorted subsets, around 200 ng genomic DNA, equal to 30,000 to 35,000 T cell genomes, was loaded into each replicate PCR. The purified libraries were quantified using a Qubit 3.0 fluorometer, sized with a Bioanalyzer 2100, and then quantified again using the KAPA Library Quantification kit. Every immunoSEQ 96-well plate was sequenced on a separate single-read 150-cycle Illumina NextSeq 550 flow cell. As for the original processing: The immunoSEQ output contained only junctional sequences without quality scores, so filtering could not match that applied to full-length reads. To assign V/J genes and CDR3, sequences were annotated against IMGT germline references using PyIR, a Python wrapper for IgBLAST v1.9. Reads were removed for weak V/J assignments (E-value above 1e-6), missing CDR3, stop codons, out-of-frame junctions, or ambiguous translated residues. V3J clonotypes were defined by identical inferred V gene, J gene, and CDR3 amino acid sequence. Percentage overlap between repertoires was computed as shared unique clonotypes divided by the size of the smaller repertoire. Richness of each repertoire was evaluated using RTK rarefaction, the Chao1 estimator, and Recon v2.1 estimates of unobserved clonotypes. OLGA was used to compute generation probabilities for all TCRbeta clonotypes that the gDNA method yielded from a few donors. The table comes from immuneACCESS by way of TCRdb, which keeps in-frame sequences with V and J called. Part of the clones is missing from these tables; in studies checked, under half for an unresolved V gene and the rest for unknown reasons. For V, J and clone size, that table is used; D and trimming come from the DNA. This sample gives about 380,000 clones in total; about 96% of them show up just once. 0.25% to 0.35% of the sample comes from the top ten.

The donors were healthy, HIV-negative adults who had no recently reported acute infections or vaccinations. All donors were Caucasian adults living in Nashville, Tennessee, USA. CD8 memory samples were composed of magnetically selected CD45RO+ cells combined with CCR7-negative CD45RA+ effector memory (TemRA) cells. After blood collection by leukapheresis, PBMCs were isolated using Ficoll-Histopaque density gradient centrifugation and then cryopreserved in the vapor phase of liquid nitrogen. Analytical flow cytometry was used to check the purity and quantity of each magnetically sorted T cell population. Genomic DNA was isolated from each sorted fraction and quantified by UV absorbance on a Nanodrop 2000c. Worth noting for this clone: Its antigen has not been determined. Base quality data are lacking; no much larger clone is found one base away.

V loses 10 bases, J loses 4 bases, and the germline ends lie 11 bases apart. Its CDR3 holds 12 amino acids, cysteine through phenylalanine. The DNA shown is the 36-base CDR3, in frame from base 1. Taken from the germline V gene, the CDR1 and CDR2 loops are MDHEN and SYDVKM. Sequenced: memory CD8+ T cells sorted from blood. In light of the paper, this sample's cell subset or site label describes: CD45RO+ cells pooled with CCR7-negative TemRA cells. The chain links TRBV28 with TRBJ1-5, with the D segment identity uncertain. The clonotype was recovered from a man younger than 45 in good health. The CDR3 region reads CATGRPNQPQHF. The nucleotide sequence is given as TGTGCCACCGGGAGGCCTAATCAGCCCCAGCATTTT.